This T cell receptor beta chain was found in a study of Ad26.COV2.S vaccination and SARS-CoV-2 variants (dated by TCRdb to the early 2020s). For the wider study: Donors in the vaccine arm were drawn from COV1001, a phase I-IIa trial of Ad26.COV2.S in healthy adults that was multicentre, randomized, double-blind and placebo-controlled. Trial participants were randomized into five groups of five, in which low-dose or high-dose Ad26.COV2.S was given once or twice, or placebo was given on both occasions. The specificity and breadth of SARS-CoV-2-reactive T cell receptors after Ad26.COV2.S vaccination were assessed by TCRbeta repertoire sequencing. Ad26.COV2.S was given intramuscularly at 5x10^10 or 1x10^11 viral particles, as a single shot or as two shots 56 days apart. Throughout the experiments and outcome assessment, investigators stayed blinded to trial group allocation. The TCR-sequenced set comprised approximately 32 samples: around 20 Ad26.COV2.S vaccine recipients, 5 placebo recipients and 8 SARS-CoV-2 convalescent individuals. What the study reported, not specific to this receptor: After vaccination, substantial breadth of spike-specific CD8+ and CD4+ T cell responses was reported. Vaccine and placebo recipients had similar non-spike TCR breadth, a finding consistent with the vaccine containing only spike. Ad26.COV2.S recipients had higher spike-specific TCR breadth than placebo recipients (P = 0.0014). The study lacked the statistical power to compare responses across vaccine doses or regimens. The authors noted that total T cell responses may have been underestimated by the TCR breadth and depth analyses.

Read against the paper, the sample's treatment or condition label means: roughly 19 received Ad26.COV2.S at low or high dose, single or two shots; 5 received placebo; per-sample allocation not given. For vaccine and placebo recipients, the sequenced repertoires came from samples collected on day 63 after the first injection. Between 29 July and 7 August 2020, Cohort 1b enrolled 20 to 30 adults aged 18-55 years at one site in Boston, USA. Ad26.COV2.S was a replication-incompetent adenovirus type 26 vector that expressed a prefusion-stabilized SARS-CoV-2 spike protein derived from the original Wuhan strain. The immunoSEQ Assay was used to sequence TCRbeta CDR3 regions. After extraction, genomic DNA underwent amplification by bias-controlled multiplex PCR, followed by high-throughput sequencing. For the original study's pipeline: To quantify the absolute abundance of every unique TCRbeta CDR3 region, sequences were collapsed and filtered. T cell fraction was estimated by normalizing TCRbeta template counts to usable DNA, which was measured by amplifying reference genes present in all nucleated cells. Repertoire TCRs were annotated as SARS-CoV-2-specific when V gene, CDR3 amino acid sequence and J gene were exactly matched to a known reactive TCR set. The reference SARS-CoV-2 TCR set was obtained from MIRA and was filtered for enrichment in COVID-19-positive ImmuneCODE repertoires, whereby public or cross-reactive TCRs were removed. Drawing on the MIRA antigens, annotated TCRs were analysed further at the level of specific ORF or position within ORF. Breadth was defined as the number of annotated unique rearrangements divided by the total number of unique productive rearrangements, and depth was defined as the summed frequency of the annotated unique rearrangements. Group comparisons of TCR breadth used two-sided Wilcoxon rank-sum tests. TCRdb provides this immuneACCESS table in a form limited to in-frame rearrangements. Some clones are lacking; in checked studies, under half of them reflect an unresolved V gene, and why the rest are absent is not known. V and J calls and clone size are those listed in that table; D and trimming were worked out from the DNA. This sample lists around 450,000 clones; around 89% were detected once. Clones ranked in the top ten supply 3.5% to 4% of the sample.

This clone was counted a single time. Its antigen remains undetermined. Base-call qualities are not available, and no considerably larger clone is one nucleotide away. V and J are trimmed by 4 bases and 1 base, and the gene matches miss 6 bases of the junction. The CDR3 contains 15 residues, cysteine and phenylalanine counted. Of the read, only the CDR3 DNA is kept; its 45 bases are in frame from base 1. The germline V gene encodes CDR1 LGHDT and CDR2 YNNKEL (reference sequence). Sequencing used peripheral blood, obtained in a trial of Ad26.COV2.S vaccine versus placebo. The clonotype was recovered from a person between 18 and 65 years old who received the Ad26.COV2.S COVID-19 vaccine or a placebo. The V gene is TRBV3-1 (or the pseudogene TRBV3-2) and the J gene is TRBJ2-5, with TRBD2 matching 7 junction bases. The CDR3 region reads CASSPLTSIQETQYF. In nucleotides, the sequence is TGTGCCAGCAGCCCATTGACTAGCATCCAAGAGACCCAGTACTTC.